What follows describes a single T cell receptor (beta chain). This sample was taken from a study of T cell repertoires in cytomegalovirus infection. TCRdb reprocessed the reads with MiXCR, giving one entry per CDR3 protein. The sample includes about 230,000 distinct CDR3 sequences, approximately 24% of them seen just once. This clonotype originated in a human donor in good health (CMV status not recorded). Some clones in this sample may be carry-over from other donors' samples. The specimen sequenced was CD8+ T cells from PBMCs.

CDR3 loop: CASSRGPREPQHF. CDR3 DNA sequence: TGTGCCAGCAGCAGGGGGCCTAGGGAGCCCCAGCATTTT. This rearrangement joins TRBV28 to TRBJ1-5; TRBD1 agrees at 8 bases. The CDR3 consists of 13 residues. V gave up 6 bases and J gave up 8 bases; unmatched junction bases: 6. From germline, CDR1 is MDHEN and CDR2 SYDVKM.